One and the same sample provided the 17 T cell receptor beta chains below, sequenced in a study of cytomegalovirus exposure and HLA in healthy donors. PCR involved 60 Vbeta and 13 Jbeta primers. Generated by immunoSEQ multiplex PCR, the TCRdb table keeps only in-frame clones and is missing some. The profile covers 90,000 or so clones, with roughly 82% appearing a single time and around 3.2% taken by the ten largest. Input material: PBMCs. These receptors all stem from a man aged 25-45 years in good health and CMV-seropositive.

This clone was detected only once. V and J are TRBV28 and TRBJ2-5, with D maybe TRBD1 (5 bases). Trimming pared 5 bases from V and 5 bases from J, leaving 15 bases between. CDR1 is MDHEN and CDR2 is SYDVKM in the germline V gene. The CDR3 consists of 14 residues. CDR3 loop: CASSPSRDPETQYF. The CDR3 DNA is TGTGCCAGCAGTCCATCCAGGGATCCGGAGACCCAGTACTTC.

The rearrangement links TRBV30 to TRBJ2-7; D unclear. V lost 1 base and J 3 bases, leaving 4 bases between the germline ends. The CDR3 runs 11 residues. Germline CDR1 and CDR2: GTSNPN and SVGIG (reference sequence). CDR3 region: CAWSDGYEQYF. The CDR3 coding sequence is TGTGCCTGGAGTGACGGCTACGAGCAGTACTTC.

This clone appeared a few times. This sequence joins TRBV11-2 and TRBJ2-1; 12 nucleotides agree with TRBD2. The CDR3 is made up of 15 amino acids. Germline CDR1 SGHAT, CDR2 FQNNGV. With 4 bases clipped from V and 2 bases from J, the junction kept 0 bases outside the gene matches. CDR3 region: CASSWTSGAYNEQFF. For the CDR3, the DNA is TGTGCCAGCAGCTGGACTAGCGGGGCCTACAATGAGCAGTTCTTC.

The chain joins TRBV19 to TRBJ2-7, with TRBD1 matching over 8 bases. CDR3 length: 14 amino acids. Germline CDR1 reads LNHDA; CDR2 reads SQIVND (reference sequence). J lost 7 bases, V lost 4 bases, and 9 bases had no gene match. CDR3 protein: CASSRGQGTGEQYF. CDR3 DNA sequence: TGTGCCAGTAGTAGAGGACAGGGAACGGGGGAGCAGTACTTC.

The V and J genes are TRBV4-3 and TRBJ2-7; 8 nucleotides match TRBD1. The germline V gene encodes CDR1 LGHNA and CDR2 YSLEER. The CDR3 length is 14 residues. The J segment lost 5 bases and the V segment lost 0 bases, leaving 3 bases of the junction unmatched. The CDR3 loop reads CASSQDRGLDEQYF. DNA for the CDR3: TGCGCCAGCAGCCAAGACAGGGGGCTAGACGAGCAGTACTTC.

This clone appeared a few times. The same CDR3 arises from other DNA sequences in this sample as well. The CDR3 DNA sequence: TGTGCCAGCAGCTTGGGGCAGTCCTACGAGCAGTACTTC. Protein product: CASSLGQSYEQYF. The chain has TRBV5-4 and TRBJ2-7; D not resolved. Trimming shortened V by 0 bases and J by 1 base, and 5 bases separated the two germline ends. CDR3 length equals 13 residues. Looked up from germline, CDR1 is SGHNT and CDR2 is YYREEE (reference sequence).

This clone was observed a few times. The chain has TRBV6-5 and TRBJ2-2; D might be TRBD2 (5 bases). The V gene's germline CDR1 is MNHEY and CDR2 SVGAGI. This CDR3 spans 13 amino acids. Trimming pared 6 bases from V and 0 bases from J, leaving 5 bases between. The CDR3 sequence: CASRDSNTGELFF. The CDR3 DNA sequence: TGTGCCAGCAGGGACTCGAACACCGGGGAGCTGTTTTTT.

The rearrangement joins TRBV28 to TRBJ1-5; 7 nucleotides match TRBD1. Germline-derived CDR1 and CDR2 are MDHEN and SYDVKM. This CDR3 is 14 amino acids long. V shed 9 bases and J 7 bases; nucleotides not matched to a gene: 12. For the CDR3, the DNA is TGTGCCAGTTCGTCCAACAGGGGATACCAGCCCCAGCATTTT. This translates into CASSSNRGYQPQHF.

The gene calls are TRBV27 and TRBJ2-3; 8 bases align to TRBD1. Unmatched junction bases numbered 10, after V lost 5 bases and J lost 0 bases. The CDR3 has 17 residues. In germline, CDR1 is MNHEY, CDR2 SMNVEV (reference sequence). CDR3 loop: CASSLQRQGISTDTQYF. DNA of the CDR3: TGTGCCAGCAGTCTACAAAGACAGGGGATAAGCACAGATACGCAGTATTTT.

The chain carries TRBV5-1 and TRBJ1-1, with 8 bases aligning to TRBD1. CDR3 length: 15 residues. CDR1 is SGHRS, CDR2 YFSETQ, per germline. The junction had 7 bases not matched to a gene; V was cut back by 0 bases and J by 6 bases. The CDR3 loop reads CASSLGGQGLAEAFF. Here the CDR3 DNA reads TGCGCCAGCAGCTTGGGAGGACAGGGTCTGGCTGAAGCTTTCTTT.

This chain connects TRBV28 to TRBJ2-7, with D perhaps matching TRBD1 (5 bases). The length of the CDR3 is 13 residues. Per germline, CDR1 MDHEN and CDR2 SYDVKM. Trimming left V 6 bases short and J 2 bases short, with 11 bases between. CDR3 nucleotides: TGTGCCAGCAGCAGGGCAGCTACCTACGAGCAGTACTTC. It codes for CASSRAATYEQYF.

The chain joins TRBV27 to TRBJ1-3, with D possibly being TRBD1 (6 bases). Between the trimmed V and J ends, which lost 0 bases and 4 bases, there was a span of 13 bases. The CDR3 is made up of 16 amino acids. Germline CDR1 MNHEY, CDR2 SMNVEV (reference sequence). CDR3: CASSLSGQGLGNTIYF. CDR3 sequence (DNA): TGTGCCAGCAGTTTATCGGGGCAGGGGCTCGGAAACACCATATATTTT.

This clone has just one count. The chain couples TRBV11-2 to TRBJ1-1; TRBD1 matches at 8 bases. V lost 6 bases to trimming and J lost 3 bases; unmatched junction nucleotides: 12. Germline lookup yields CDR1 SGHAT and CDR2 FQNNGV. The CDR3 covers 16 residues. CDR3 sequence (DNA): TGTGCCAGCAGGGTCGGCAGGGGGCAGATGTACACTGAAGCTTTCTTT. Its protein product is CASRVGRGQMYTEAFF.

This clone came up a few times. The chain has TRBV11-2 and TRBJ1-4; D is unresolved. The CDR3 loop spans 15 amino acids. V was trimmed by 2 bases and J by 0 bases, leaving 7 bases between them. Germline loops: CDR1 SGHAT, CDR2 FQNNGV. DNA of the CDR3: TGTGCCAGCAGCTTACTTTCCGCAACTAATGAAAAACTGTTTTTT. It is translated as CASSLLSATNEKLFF.

The V gene is TRBV11-2, the J gene TRBJ2-7; a possible D gene is TRBD1 (6 bases). The CDR3 spans 13 residues. From germline, CDR1 is SGHAT and CDR2 FQNNGV. The V end lost 1 base, the J end lost 6 bases, and 10 bases lay between the germline ends. The CDR3 nucleotides are TGTGCCAGCAGCTTAGGCGTAGGGGGCGAGCAGTACTTC. Residues: CASSLGVGGEQYF.

V usage is TRBV4-1 and J usage is TRBJ2-7; perhaps TRBD1 as D (6 bases). V lost 3 bases and J lost 2, with 17 bases in between. Germline V gives CDR1 MGHRA, CDR2 YSYEKL. There are 16 residues in the CDR3. CDR3 DNA: TGCGCCAGCAGCCAGTATAGGGACAACTCGCCCTACGAGCAGTACTTC. Translation: CASSQYRDNSPYEQYF.

The chain employs TRBV21-1 and TRBJ2-5; TRBD2, the table's D call, lacks a check against the DNA. The DNA matches TRBJ2-7 better at its end, which makes the J call doubtful. TRBV21-1 is a pseudogene segment. The length of the CDR3 is 16 residues. CDR3 in DNA: TGTGCCAGCAGCGGAAGACTAGCGGGAGTAGCCTACGAGCAGTACTTC. Its translation: CASSGRLAGVAYEQYF.